Included here is one T cell receptor beta chain sequence, with context. The sample originates from a study of response to subunit inactivated influenza vaccine. TCRdb called the RT-PCR reads again in MiXCR, with one record for every CDR3 protein. The data contain about 540,000 distinct CDR3 sequences, roughly 25% of them seen just once; the ten biggest clones take up 2.5% to 3.5%. V lost 0 bases and J 1 base, leaving 12 bases between the germline ends. The CDR3 runs to 16 residues. Germline V gene lookup returns CDR1 MNHEY and CDR2 SVGEGT. Separately, the same data were catalogued under a study of T cells expressing NK-cell markers. That study adds: As the method of synthesis, 5'RACE template switching with UMIs yielded TCR beta cDNA. Questions lingered over whether expanded NKG2C+ T cell clones were HCMV-specific.

The sequenced sample was CD4+ T cells sorted from PBMCs, obtained 11 to 12 days after vaccination. The chain carries TRBV6-2 or TRBV6-3 and TRBJ2-5; D uncertain. The receptor's source is a man aged 50 or older who received an inactivated influenza vaccine. CDR3 region: CASSYSGLRPQETQYF. The CDR3 region has the DNA TGTGCCAGCAGTTACTCGGGTTTGCGTCCCCAAGAGACCCAGTACTTC.